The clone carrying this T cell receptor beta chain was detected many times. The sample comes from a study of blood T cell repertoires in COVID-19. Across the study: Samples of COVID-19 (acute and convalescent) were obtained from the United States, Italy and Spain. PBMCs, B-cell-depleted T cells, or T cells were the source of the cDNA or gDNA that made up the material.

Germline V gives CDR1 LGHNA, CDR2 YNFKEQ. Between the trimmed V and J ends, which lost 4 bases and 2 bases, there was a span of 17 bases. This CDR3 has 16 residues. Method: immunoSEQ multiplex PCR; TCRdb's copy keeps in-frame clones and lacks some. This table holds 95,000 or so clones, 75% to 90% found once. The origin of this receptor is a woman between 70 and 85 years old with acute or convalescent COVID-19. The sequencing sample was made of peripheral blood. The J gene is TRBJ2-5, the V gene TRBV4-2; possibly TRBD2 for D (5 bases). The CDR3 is CASSLKLGKGQETQYF. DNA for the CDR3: TGTGCCAGCAGCCTAAAACTAGGGAAAGGACAAGAGACCCAGTACTTC.